This TCR beta chain emerged from a study of cytomegalovirus exposure and HLA in healthy donors. Study results and caveats: Later, an analysis showed that TCR beta chains associated with HLA were more clonally expanded than others that were equally common. Rarity characterized most TCR sequences, yet some public TCRs appeared in many donors. An analysis that was carried out later associated 15,000 to 20,000 TCR beta sequences with HLA alleles at 0.05 false discovery rate. Reports showed the classifier diagnosing cytomegalovirus status with high specificity and sensitivity.

CDR1 is SNHLY, CDR2 FYNNEI, per germline. The length of the CDR3 is 13 residues. Trimming cost V 6 bases and J 4 bases; bases outside gene matches: 3. Amplification used 60 Vbeta primers and 13 Jbeta primers. This table comes from immunoSEQ multiplex PCR, and its TCRdb copy is limited to in-frame clones, with some not included. This sample carries fewer than 150,000 clones, about 80% of them seen once, and the ten largest clones take around 4.9%. In regard to this clone: Its matching antigen is unknown.

The V call is TRBV2, the J call TRBJ1-5; 7 positions match TRBD1. This TCR was recovered from a man aged 45 to 65 in good health and CMV-seropositive. Sample: PBMCs. CDR3 nucleotides: TGTGCCAGCAGGACAGGGCTTAATCAGCCCCAGCATTTT. As protein: CASRTGLNQPQHF.